This TCR beta chain was recorded in a study of blood T cell repertoires in COVID-19. On the study more broadly: The study drew acute and convalescent COVID-19 samples from the United States, Italy and Spain. In each case, the material was cDNA or gDNA derived from T cells, B-cell-depleted T cells, or PBMCs.

This CDR3 has 13 amino acids. From germline, CDR1 is SEHNR and CDR2 FQNEAQ (reference sequence). V was shortened by 1 base and J by 6 bases, with 10 bases between the two germline ends. Original analysis: From reference gene primer amplification, estimates of nucleated cell counts were derived. Assay used: immunoSEQ multiplex PCR; TCRdb lists only in-frame clones, some missing. V and J calls and clone size follow that table, whereas D and trimming were derived from the DNA. The sample records under 350,000 clones, under 90% being singletons. Enrolment of Seattle patients took place during active infection, and they were followed longitudinally.

The rearrangement joins TRBV7-9 to TRBJ2-7; possibly TRBD2 for D (5 bases). The TCR sequence derives from a young woman with COVID-19, enrolled during active disease. The material sequenced was peripheral blood. CDR3 DNA sequence: TGTGCCAGCAGCTTAGGACTGGCGGGCGAGCAGTACGTC. Protein: CASSLGLAGEQYV.